This T cell receptor beta chain was recorded in a study of tumor and adjacent non-tumor tissue in lung cancer. Looking at the study overall: Stage I to III disease affected 10 men and 4 or 5 women aged 31 to 76.

Study-level points and caveats: Higher tumor TCR diversity was associated with shorter survival.

The CDR3 runs 14 residues. With 2 bases removed from V and 5 bases from J, the gap between germline ends came to 12 bases. Germline V CDR1 and CDR2: MGHRA, YSYEKL. The library came from three nested PCR rounds adapted from ARM-PCR protocols. TCRdb re-called the multiplex PCR reads through MiXCR, storing one row per CDR3 protein. The sample lists 60,000 to 90,000 distinct CDR3 sequences; around 65% were seen once. This sample's RNA came from whole unsorted tissue. This non-tumor lung sample came from over 3 cm beyond the tumor edge. Chemotherapy-naive patients with new lung cancer underwent thoracic surgery in China, August–late 2014. Comments on this clonotype: Its target is unknown.

This receptor was taken from a woman between 50 and 59 years old with non-small cell lung cancer. V and J are TRBV4-1 and TRBJ2-5, with a possible D match to TRBD2 (5 bases). Input material: distant non-tumor lung tissue. The CDR3 reads CASSQPLAAETQYF. In DNA form, the CDR3 reads TGCGCCAGCAGCCAACCTCTAGCAGCGGAGACCCAGTACTTC.